This T cell receptor beta chain was recorded in a study of identical twins. The authors used template switching to add a universal primer site and gave cDNA unique molecular identifiers. From the 5' RACE reads, TCRdb called clonotypes with MiXCR, one entry per CDR3 protein. Of just under 650,000 distinct CDR3 sequences in the sample, 7% to 7.5% were seen once. Worth noting for this clonotype: Its specificity is unknown. At one of its ends the junction is not consistent with the germline gene, which may arise from a read error.

The study's findings and limits: The authors noted that invariant MAIT and iNKT cells could partly confound zero-insertion analyses. The abundant beta clonotypes from cord blood had fewer insertions, and memory repertoires had none of this.

Healthy Caucasians were all of the donors. The CDR3 runs to 17 residues. The germline CDR1 and CDR2 sequences are SGHDT and YYEEEE. The sample was also reused in another study, on yellow fever vaccine responses in identical twins.

The chain employs TRBV5-6 and TRBJ2-7; 9 bases fit TRBD2. This clonotype was sampled from a woman aged 18-30 years in good health. Sequenced input: PBMCs. CDR3: CAISLGLGLAGTYEQYF. The CDR3 DNA reads as TGTGCCATCAGCTTGGGGTTGGGTCTAGCGGGAACCTACGAGCAGTACTTC.